This passage covers 30 T cell receptor beta chains from one sample sequenced in a study of control samples from healthy donors and cancer patients. TCRdb's copy holds only in-frame clones and misses some; the assay was immunoSEQ multiplex PCR. The table includes some 130,000 clones, under 90% detected once. Sequencing was carried out using PBMCs. The receptors were gathered from a man aged 50 to 59 with head and neck cancer.

This clone occurred once. This chain connects TRBV6-5 to TRBJ2-1; 11 nucleotides align to TRBD1. V lost 8 bases, J lost 0 bases, and 3 bases stayed unmatched. This CDR3 spans 15 amino acids. Per germline, CDR1 MNHEY and CDR2 SVGAGI. The CDR3 DNA reads TGTGCCAGCGGGACAGGGGGAACCTCCTACAATGAGCAGTTCTTC. This translates into CASGTGGTSYNEQFF.

This clone has just one count. The J gene is TRBJ2-3, the V gene TRBV7-8; possibly TRBD2 for D (6 bases). Germline-derived CDR1 and CDR2 are SGHVS and FQNEAQ. The CDR3 is 16 residues long. The ends were cut back, 5 bases at V and 1 base at J, with 16 bases in the middle. The CDR3 DNA is TGTGCCAGCAGCCTGCGGCGGGGCCTGGGCACAGATACGCAGTATTTT. Translated, it gives CASSLRRGLGTDTQYF.

This chain links TRBV30 with TRBJ2-1, with 7 bases fitting TRBD1. The CDR3 spans 15 residues. Trimming cost V 4 bases and J 2 bases; bases outside gene matches: 8. Germline values: CDR1 GTSNPN, CDR2 SVGIG (reference sequence). The CDR3 DNA follows: TGTGCCTGGACCCCCACAGGGGTCACCTACAATGAGCAGTTCTTC. Translation gives CAWTPTGVTYNEQFF.

Comment on this clone: The germline gene is not matched at one end of the junction; a read error may be the cause. The rearrangement joins TRBV2 to TRBJ2-7; 10 bases agree with TRBD1. Germline V gene sequence: CDR1 SNHLY, CDR2 FYNNEI. The CDR3 contains 13 residues. The CDR3 DNA reads TGTGCCAGCAGAGAAGACAGGGGGCACGAGCAGTACTTC. It yields the protein CASREDRGHEQYF.

The chain has TRBV6-2 or TRBV6-3 and TRBJ2-1; D is perhaps TRBD2 (6 bases). Germline V gives CDR1 MNHEY, CDR2 SVGEGT. The CDR3 is 15 residues long. Trimming pared 6 bases from V and 2 bases from J, leaving 14 bases between. In DNA, the CDR3 is TGTGCCAGCAGCCCTCAGCGGGTGACCTACAATGAGCAGTTCTTC. Protein product: CASSPQRVTYNEQFF.

The rearrangement joins TRBV18 to TRBJ2-2; TRBD1 is a possible D gene (5 bases). The CDR3 loop spans 15 amino acids. V gave up 3 bases and J gave up 0 bases, with 8 bases separating them. Germline V lookup: CDR1 KGHSH, CDR2 LQKENI. For the CDR3, the DNA is TGTGCCAGCTCACCCCTGACAGCGAACACCGGGGAGCTGTTTTTT. This sequence encodes CASSPLTANTGELFF. Full variable domain (outside the CDR3, taken from reference TRBV18 and TRBJ2-2): NAGVMQNPRHLVRRRGQEARLRCSPMKGHSHVYWYRQLPEEGLKFMVYLQKENIIDESGMPKERFSAEFPKEGPSILRIQQVVRGDSAAYFCASSPLTANTGELFFGEGSRLTVL.

This clone was seen a few times. The V and J genes are TRBV28 and TRBJ2-5; the D gene could be TRBD1 or TRBD2 (5 bases each). In germline, CDR1 is MDHEN, CDR2 SYDVKM. Deletions cut 3 bases from V and 0 bases from J, with 11 bases between. The CDR3 is made up of 15 amino acids. CDR3 sequence: CASSFRGAYQETQYF. In nucleotides, the CDR3 is TGTGCCAGCAGTTTTAGAGGGGCGTACCAAGAGACCCAGTACTTC.

The rearrangement uses TRBV5-8 and TRBJ1-1; the D is unclear. CDR1 is SGHTS and CDR2 is YDEGEE in the germline V gene. Trimming stripped 0 bases from V and 1 base from J, with 7 bases between. CDR3 length: 14 amino acids. This chain's CDR3 is CASSLGRGNTEAFF. The CDR3 region has the DNA TGTGCCAGCAGCTTGGGGCGCGGGAACACTGAAGCTTTCTTT.

The chain employs TRBV27 and TRBJ2-1, with D uncertain. CDR1 is MNHEY, CDR2 SMNVEV, per germline (reference sequence). Trimming removed 3 bases at V and 6 bases at J, with 15 bases between. The CDR3 length is 15 residues. This CDR3 reads CASSFLPWVANEQFF. DNA of the CDR3: TGTGCCAGCAGTTTCCTGCCCTGGGTAGCCAATGAGCAGTTCTTC.

The chain joins TRBV10-3 to TRBJ2-2, with 7 bases lining up with TRBD1. Germline loops: CDR1 ENHRY, CDR2 SYGVKD. The J segment lost 4 bases and the V segment lost 6 bases, leaving 8 bases of the junction unmatched. The CDR3 has 15 amino acids. The CDR3 reads CAISDDRVGTGELFF. DNA of the CDR3: TGTGCCATCAGCGACGACAGGGTGGGCACCGGGGAGCTGTTTTTT.

The V gene is TRBV28, the J gene TRBJ2-7; D not certain. The CDR3 covers 15 residues. The V gene's germline CDR1 is MDHEN and CDR2 SYDVKM. The V gene lost 5 bases and the J gene lost 0 bases, with 14 bases spanning the gap. CDR3 sequence reads: CASSQTRPSSYEQYF. The CDR3 DNA reads as TGTGCCAGCAGTCAAACCCGACCTTCCTCCTACGAGCAGTACTTC. Using reference TRBV28 and TRBJ2-7 for the parts outside the CDR3, the full variable domain is DVKVTQSSRYLVKRTGEKVFLECVQDMDHENMFWYRQDPGLGLRLIYFSYDVKMKEKGDIPEGYSVSREKKERFSLILESASTNQTSMYLCASSQTRPSSYEQYFGPGTRLTVT.

This clone occurred a few times. The genes are TRBV30 and TRBJ2-1, with TRBD2 identical over 7 bases. The J segment lost 7 bases and the V segment lost 2 bases, leaving 8 bases of the junction unmatched. This CDR3 is built from 14 residues. Germline loops: CDR1 GTSNPN, CDR2 SVGIG (reference sequence). The CDR3 loop is CAWSPGLILNEQFF. CDR3 in DNA: TGTGCCTGGAGTCCGGGACTAATCTTAAATGAGCAGTTCTTC. Drawing the rest from reference TRBV30 and TRBJ2-1, the complete variable domain is SQTIHQWPATLVQPVGSPLSLECTVEGTSNPNLYWYRQAAGRGLQLLFYSVGIGQISSEVPQNLSASRPQDRQFILSSKKLLLSDSGFYLCAWSPGLILNEQFFGPGTRLTVL.

Only a few counts were recorded for this clone. The chain couples TRBV5-1 to TRBJ1-5, with TRBD1 as a possible D gene (5 bases). CDR1 and CDR2 (germline): SGHRS, YFSETQ. V shed 0 bases and J shed 0 bases, with 7 bases lying between them. The CDR3 covers 15 residues. CDR3 coding DNA: TGCGCCAGCAGCTTGGGGACACGTAGCAATCAGCCCCAGCATTTT. It yields the protein CASSLGTRSNQPQHF.

The genes are TRBV3-1 (or the pseudogene TRBV3-2) and TRBJ2-7, with D perhaps matching TRBD1 (5 bases). The CDR3 sequence is 14 residues long. The germline V gene has CDR1 LGHDT and CDR2 YNNKEL (reference sequence). The V gene lost 0 bases and the J gene lost 2 bases, with 8 bases spanning the gap. The CDR3 sequence: CASSQDQGTYEQYF. As DNA, the CDR3 is TGTGCCAGCAGCCAAGACCAGGGTACCTACGAGCAGTACTTC.

The chain joins TRBV19 to TRBJ1-2; unclear D gene. The length of the CDR3 is 12 residues. The V end lost 1 base, the J end lost 7 bases, and 7 bases lay between the germline ends. Germline V gene sequence: CDR1 LNHDA, CDR2 SQIVND (reference sequence). The CDR3 protein is CASSIGVVGYTF. In DNA form, the CDR3 reads TGTGCCAGTAGTATAGGGGTAGTTGGCTACACCTTC.

Concerning this clone: One end of the junction does not line up with germline, which may come from a read error. J is TRBJ1-3 and V is TRBV3-1 (or the pseudogene TRBV3-2), with D possibly being TRBD1 (5 bases). The CDR3 length is 15 residues. The germline V gene has CDR1 LGHDT and CDR2 YNNKEL (reference sequence). Written as DNA, the CDR3 is TGTGTCAGCAGCCAAGATTGGGCAGGGCGGAACACCATATATTTT. Translation: CVSSQDWAGRNTIYF.

V is TRBV7-2 and J is TRBJ2-2; no clear D. Germline V gene sequence: CDR1 SGHTA, CDR2 FQGNSA. The CDR3 loop spans 12 amino acids. The germline V and J ends were trimmed by 1 base and 6 bases, with 3 bases remaining between them. Written as DNA, the CDR3 is TGTGCCAGCAGCTTAGACTCCGGGGAGCTGTTTTTT. Its translation: CASSLDSGELFF.

This clone was seen a single time. V usage is TRBV19 and J usage is TRBJ1-2; D not certain. V was clipped by 5 bases and J by 1 base, with 11 bases between them. The germline gives CDR1 LNHDA, CDR2 SQIVND (reference sequence). This CDR3 contains 14 residues. CDR3 region: CASSVTPRNYGYTF. The DNA of the CDR3 is TGTGCCAGTAGTGTGACACCCCGTAACTATGGCTACACCTTC. Filled out from reference TRBV19 and TRBJ1-2, the complete variable domain reads DGGITQSPKYLFRKEGQNVTLSCEQNLNHDAMYWYRQDPGQGLRLIYYSQIVNDFQKGDIAEGYSVSREKKESFPLTVTSAQKNPTAFYLCASSVTPRNYGYTFGSGTRLTVV.

The CDR3 region has the DNA TGTGCCAGCAGCCCACCTCCGACAGGGATGTTCACAGATACGCAGTATTTT. Translating gives CASSPPPTGMFTDTQYF. The rearrangement joins TRBV5-4 to TRBJ2-3; 7 bases are shared with TRBD1. The CDR3 is 17 amino acids. Germline loops: CDR1 SGHNT, CDR2 YYREEE (reference sequence). J lost 2 bases, V lost 4 bases, and 13 bases had no gene match.

This chain uses TRBV11-1 with TRBJ2-5; D remains ambiguous. Trimming left V 4 bases short and J 10 bases short, with 10 bases between. The CDR3 runs to 11 residues. Germline lookup yields CDR1 SGHAT and CDR2 FQDESV (reference sequence). The CDR3 here is CASSSPWGQYF. CDR3 bases: TGTGCCAGCAGCTCCCCTTGGGGCCAGTACTTC.

The rearrangement uses TRBV7-3 and TRBJ2-3; D might be TRBD1 or TRBD2, each matching 5 bases. The CDR3 spans 13 residues. Germline values: CDR1 SGHTA, CDR2 FQGTGA. Trimming pared 3 bases from V and 4 bases from J, leaving 8 bases between. CDR3 region: CASSFLGADTQYF. In DNA form, the CDR3 reads TGTGCCAGCAGCTTCCTGGGGGCAGATACGCAGTATTTT.

The genes are TRBV11-3 and TRBJ2-1, with TRBD2 matching 10 bases. Germline V gene sequence: CDR1 SGHNT, CDR2 YENEEA. The CDR3 contains 15 residues. With 5 bases clipped from V and 10 bases from J, the junction kept 11 bases outside the gene matches. In nucleotides, the CDR3 is TGTGCCAGCAGCCTAAGCGGGGGGGCCGGAAGAGAGCAGTTCTTC. Translated: CASSLSGGAGREQFF.

The V call is TRBV24-1, the J call TRBJ1-3, with D perhaps matching TRBD1 (5 bases). The CDR3 spans 14 residues. Germline values: CDR1 KGHDR, CDR2 SFDVKD. Trimming stripped 4 bases from V and 4 bases from J, with 10 bases between. In nucleotides, the CDR3 is TGTGCCACCAGTGAGGCAGGGTCAGGAAACACCATATATTTT. Translation: CATSEAGSGNTIYF.

This chain uses TRBV7-3 with TRBJ2-2; a weak D match, TRBD1 (6 bases). The CDR3 loop spans 19 amino acids. V was clipped by 0 bases and J by 8 bases, with 25 bases between them. Germline V gives CDR1 SGHTA, CDR2 FQGTGA. The CDR3 loop is CASSLTFGENREGAGELFF. The CDR3 DNA follows: TGTGCCAGCAGCTTAACCTTCGGTGAAAACAGGGAAGGAGCAGGGGAGCTGTTTTTT.

The chain employs TRBV11-2 and TRBJ2-7; 9 positions agree with TRBD1. Germline CDR1 and CDR2: SGHAT and FQNNGV. CDR3 length equals 14 residues. V trimming: 1 base; J trimming: 4 bases; junction bases outside the gene matches: 2. CDR3 in amino acids: CASSLGGTGYEQYF. The CDR3 DNA sequence: TGTGCCAGCAGCTTAGGAGGGACAGGGTACGAGCAGTACTTC.

The V and J genes are TRBV10-3 and TRBJ2-7, with 7 bases identical to TRBD1. Germline CDR1 is ENHRY and CDR2 is SYGVKD. The CDR3 totals 13 residues. Trimming took 2 bases from V and 12 from J; bases not matched to a gene: 10. CDR3 coding DNA: TGTGCCATCAGTGAGCCCGACAGGGACCAGGCGTACTTC. As protein: CAISEPDRDQAYF.

The chain recombines TRBV28 with TRBJ2-7, with TRBD2 matching over 11 bases. Losses at the gene ends were 2 bases for V and 3 bases for J; bases not matched to a gene: 6. CDR3 length equals 16 residues. Germline V CDR1 and CDR2: MDHEN, SYDVKM. CDR3: CASSLGLAGGIYEQYF. DNA of the CDR3: TGTGCCAGCAGTTTAGGGCTAGCGGGGGGAATCTACGAGCAGTACTTC.

The count of this clone is one. The same CDR3 arises from other DNA sequences in this sample as well. The V and J genes are TRBV5-1 and TRBJ2-1; unclear D gene. V was pared by 0 bases and J by 7 bases, with 2 bases between. From germline, CDR1 is SGHRS and CDR2 YFSETQ. This CDR3 comprises 11 residues. CDR3 protein: CASSLGNEQFF. The CDR3 bases are TGCGCCAGCAGCTTGGGTAATGAGCAGTTCTTC.

The chain is built from TRBV5-6 and TRBJ1-6; D is undetermined. The CDR3 extends over 17 amino acids. V was trimmed by 0 bases and J by 0 bases, leaving 10 bases between them. Germline CDR1 is SGHDT and CDR2 is YYEEEE. In DNA form, the CDR3 reads TGTGCCAGCAGCTTGGGGCGGAGGAGCTCCTATAATTCACCCCTCCACTTT. Protein: CASSLGRRSSYNSPLHF.

In its sample, this clone was seen once. The chain employs TRBV19 and TRBJ2-1, with no clear D. The CDR3 consists of 12 residues. Germline CDR1 and CDR2: LNHDA and SQIVND (reference sequence). The V and J ends lost 1 base and 8 bases respectively, with 6 bases between them. CDR3 sequence reads: CASSIGFDEQFF. DNA for the CDR3: TGTGCCAGTAGTATAGGGTTTGATGAGCAGTTCTTC.